This paragraph covers one T cell receptor beta chain sequence. Its specificity is unknown. V was trimmed by 5 bases and J by 8 bases, leaving 19 bases between them. The CDR3 extends over 15 amino acids. From germline, CDR1 is LNHDA and CDR2 SQIVND (reference sequence). This sample stems from a study of T cell responses to AZD1222 COVID-19 vaccine. Study-level points and caveats: At 160-218 and 743-854, vaccine-associated CD4 TCRs were dominant, and they spanned spike. Spike-specific TCR breadth and depth went up after people got two AZD1222 doses. Targeting of unmutated variant regions was reportedly seen in nearly half of spike-specific TCRs. The repertoires were collected only after the peak T cell response.

Assay used: immunoSEQ multiplex PCR; TCRdb lists only in-frame clones, some missing. There are 120,000 to 150,000 clones in the sample; 88% occur only once, and 3% to 3.5% lies in the top ten. The clonotype was recovered from an adult in good health. Specimen: peripheral blood, collected on day 0 of MenACWY control vaccination. The chain joins TRBV19 to TRBJ2-1; D may be TRBD1 or TRBD2 (6 bases each). The CDR3 region is CASSVRGLGFDEQFF. The CDR3 bases are TGTGCCAGTAGTGTCAGGGGACTTGGTTTCGATGAGCAGTTCTTC.